This T cell receptor beta chain was identified in a study of T cells expressing NK-cell markers. Study in general: The authors derived TCR beta repertoires from sorted CD3+CD56+NKG2C+, CD3+CD56+NKG2C- and CD3+CD56-NKG2C+ T cells. The study sequenced eight donors, seven HCMV-seropositive and one seronegative.

TCRdb reprocessed the 5' RACE reads, keeping one entry per CDR3 protein, no DNA. The sample table includes 150,000 to 180,000 distinct CDR3 sequences. Germline assignment: CDR1 SEHNR and CDR2 FQNEAQ (reference sequence). This CDR3 has 13 residues. The study, taken as a whole, reports: In roughly six donors, dominant NKG2C+ clonotypes were about 1.0-7.5% of CD8+ T cells. The same clonotypes also predominated in the CD3+CD56-NKG2C+ fraction of a few donors.

Turning to this clonotype: Its antigen is not known.

This chain uses TRBV7-9 with TRBJ1-1; no DNA is available, so the TRBD1 call from TCRdb remains unchecked. Sequencing used blood T cells: a sorted CD56 or NKG2C T cell subset, CD4+ or CD8+ T cells, or bulk PBMC T cells (not recorded which). The clonotype comes from a woman in her 50s in good health. CDR3 region: CASSLAGQFEAFF.